Below, 27 T cell receptor beta chains from the same sample are listed, as sequenced in a study of cytomegalovirus exposure and HLA in healthy donors. The primer mix had 60 Vbeta and 13 Jbeta primers. This table comes from immunoSEQ multiplex PCR, and its TCRdb copy is limited to in-frame clones, with some not included. Of about 200,000 clones in the sample, about an eighth are singletons; the top ten hold 7.5% to 10%. Sample: PBMCs. The source is a man aged 50 or older in good health and CMV-seropositive.

This clone was seen only a few times. The chain joins TRBV29-1 to TRBJ2-1, with D maybe TRBD2 (7 bases). This CDR3 has 16 residues. Trimming removed 1 base from V and 13 bases from J, with 26 bases in between. Per the germline V gene, CDR1 is SQVTM and CDR2 is ANQGSEA. The CDR3 nucleotides are TGCAGCGTTGAAGGTGGGGGGGCCTTGGGTAGAGAGACCCAGTTCTTC. Its protein is CSVEGGGALGRETQFF.

This clone occurred once. The CDR3 sequence: CASSLPVFGEQFF. CDR3 DNA: TGTGCCAGCAGCCTGCCGGTGTTTGGTGAGCAGTTCTTC. The chain joins TRBV7-2 to TRBJ2-1; no clear D gene. CDR3 size: 13 residues. V was clipped by 5 bases and J by 9 bases, with 14 bases between them. Per germline, CDR1 SGHTA and CDR2 FQGNSA.

The gene calls are TRBV28 and TRBJ1-2; 9 positions agree with TRBD1. V was clipped by 6 bases and J by 7 bases; unmatched bases: 6. Looked up from germline, CDR1 is MDHEN and CDR2 is SYDVKM. CDR3 length: 13 residues. The CDR3 nucleotides are TGTGCCAGCAGCCTACAGGGGGCAGGTGGCTACACCTTC. Protein sequence: CASSLQGAGGYTF.

This chain connects TRBV14 to TRBJ1-1, with D hard to call. The CDR3 has 12 amino acids. V lost 4 bases and J 2 bases, leaving 5 bases between the germline ends. Germline V gene data show CDR1 as SGHDN and CDR2 as FVKESK. CDR3 nucleotides: TGTGCCAGCAGCCGAACTAACACTGAAGCTTTCTTT. Its translation: CASSRTNTEAFF. Combining the CDR3 with reference TRBV14 and TRBJ1-1 gives the whole variable domain EAGVTQFPSHSVIEKGQTVTLRCDPISGHDNLYWYRRVMGKEIKFLLHFVKESKQDESGMPNNRFLAERTGGTYSTLKVQPAELEDSGVYFCASSRTNTEAFFGQGTRLTVV.

This clone has more than one count but fewer than ten. The J gene is TRBJ2-2, the V gene TRBV7-9; tentative D call: TRBD1 (7 bases). CDR1 is SEHNR, CDR2 FQNEAQ, per germline (reference sequence). V lost 7 bases and J 2 bases, leaving 17 bases between the germline ends. The CDR3 is 16 residues long. This chain's CDR3 is CASTLRRGRNTGELFF. For the CDR3, the DNA is TGTGCCAGCACCCTAAGGAGGGGGCGCAACACCGGGGAGCTGTTTTTT.

This clone was counted a few times. This rearrangement joins TRBV5-6 to TRBJ2-7; 7 bases fit TRBD1. With V trimmed by 3 bases and J by 0 bases, 9 bases remained unmatched. This CDR3 region has 16 residues. Per the germline V gene, CDR1 is SGHDT and CDR2 is YYEEEE. In DNA, the CDR3 is TGTGCCAGCAGCTACACCGGGACAGTCAGCTCCTACGAGCAGTACGTC. Amino acid sequence: CASSYTGTVSSYEQYV.

The chain has TRBV4-2 and TRBJ1-1, with 7 bases fitting TRBD1. The germline V gene encodes CDR1 LGHNA and CDR2 YNFKEQ. The CDR3 extends over 15 amino acids. Trimming cost V 4 bases and J 4 bases; bases outside gene matches: 9. CDR3 sequence (DNA): TGTGCCAGCAGCCCCCGACAGGGAACCCTCACTGAAGCTTTCTTT. Its protein product is CASSPRQGTLTEAFF.

This clone was detected only a few times. The rearrangement links TRBV11-3 to TRBJ2-2, with a tentative D call TRBD1 (6 bases). In germline, CDR1 is SGHNT, CDR2 YENEEA. Deletions cut 3 bases from V and 7 bases from J, with 15 bases between. The CDR3 totals 15 residues. CDR3 in DNA: TGTGCCAGCAGCTTCCGCAGGGGAGCGGTCGGGGAGCTGTTTTTT. Translated, it gives CASSFRRGAVGELFF.

The chain couples TRBV7-8 to TRBJ2-2; D ambiguous. The CDR3 is 17 amino acids. CDR1 and CDR2 (germline): SGHVS, FQNEAQ. Trimming stripped 3 bases from V and 1 base from J, with 15 bases between. CDR3 DNA sequence: TGTGCCAGCAGCTTGTGGATCTCGAGACAGAACACCGGGGAGCTGTTTTTT. Its protein is CASSLWISRQNTGELFF.

This clone was recorded a few times. The V and J genes are TRBV6-6 and TRBJ1-5, with no clear D. Germline CDR1 reads MNHNY; CDR2 reads SVGAGI (reference sequence). V dropped 2 bases and J dropped 11 bases, with 10 bases sitting between them. This CDR3 has 12 amino acids. Here the CDR3 DNA reads TGTGCCAGCAGTTACATTGGTACGGCCCAGCATTTT. It encodes CASSYIGTAQHF.

The J gene is TRBJ1-2, the V gene TRBV2; D may be TRBD1 (6 bases). CDR3 length equals 11 residues. The V end was cut by 7 bases, the J end by 6 bases, with 9 bases between. The germline gives CDR1 SNHLY, CDR2 FYNNEI. The CDR3 reads CASNGGHGYTF. CDR3 DNA: TGTGCCAGCAACGGGGGGCATGGCTACACCTTC.

The chain combines TRBV10-3 with TRBJ2-1; no reliable D call. The CDR3 sequence is 12 residues long. Trimming shortened V by 6 bases and J by 6 bases, and 9 bases separated the two germline ends. Germline V gene data show CDR1 as ENHRY and CDR2 as SYGVKD. The CDR3 DNA follows: TGTGCCATCAGCCAGAACAGCAATGAGCAGTTCTTC. Amino acids: CAISQNSNEQFF.

DNA of the CDR3: TGTGCCTGGAGTGTGGGTCAGGGGGCATCTGGAAACACCATATATTTT. Translating gives CAWSVGQGASGNTIYF. The V call is TRBV30, the J call TRBJ1-3, with 8 bases matching TRBD1. Germline-derived CDR1 and CDR2 are GTSNPN and SVGIG (reference sequence). V lost 0 bases, J lost 1 base, and 5 bases stayed unmatched. The CDR3 length is 16 residues.

This clone was observed once. This chain joins TRBV2 and TRBJ1-2; D not resolved. Germline lookup yields CDR1 SNHLY and CDR2 FYNNEI. This CDR3 is 15 amino acids long. V dropped 7 bases and J dropped 8 bases, with 23 bases sitting between them. The DNA for the CDR3 is TGTGCCAGCACCCTCCTCCCCCCGGGTCTAGAAGGCTACACCTTC. It encodes CASTLLPPGLEGYTF.

This clone came up a few times. This chain joins TRBV28 and TRBJ2-3, with D uncertain. Trimming shortened V by 6 bases and J by 2 bases, and 3 bases separated the two germline ends. The CDR3 loop spans 11 amino acids. Germline loops: CDR1 MDHEN, CDR2 SYDVKM. The CDR3 reads CASSITDTQYF. CDR3 sequence (DNA): TGTGCCAGCAGCATCACAGATACGCAGTATTTT.

This clone was seen a handful of times. The chain joins TRBV6-1 to TRBJ1-1, with D maybe TRBD1 (6 bases). CDR1 and CDR2 (germline): MNHNS, SASEGT. The CDR3 totals 14 residues. The ends were cut back, 5 bases at V and 0 bases at J, with 10 bases in the middle. The DNA for the CDR3 is TGTGCCAGCAGTACCGGACAGTTGAACACTGAAGCTTTCTTT. Encoded protein: CASSTGQLNTEAFF.

In its sample, this clone was seen a few times. V is TRBV30 and J is TRBJ2-7; TRBD1 agrees at 8 bases. V lost 4 bases to trimming and J lost 5 bases; unmatched junction nucleotides: 1. Germline lookup yields CDR1 GTSNPN and CDR2 SVGIG (reference sequence). The CDR3 runs 11 residues. The CDR3 reads CAWTGGNEQYF. The CDR3 nucleotides read TGTGCCTGGACAGGGGGCAACGAGCAGTACTTC.

This clone was seen more than once but under ten times. V usage is TRBV5-1 and J usage is TRBJ2-3; 9 nucleotides agree with TRBD2. There are 15 residues in the CDR3. After removal of 0 bases from V and 4 bases from J, the junction contained 3 bases not matched to a gene. Germline V gene data show CDR1 as SGHRS and CDR2 as YFSETQ. The CDR3 bases are TGCGCCAGCAGCTTGGACGGGACTAGCCCAGATACGCAGTATTTT. Its protein is CASSLDGTSPDTQYF.

This clone has a handful of counts. This rearrangement joins TRBV6-5 to TRBJ2-7; maybe TRBD2 (7 bases). CDR3 size: 14 residues. Trimming pared 8 bases from V and 4 bases from J, leaving 18 bases between. Germline V gene data show CDR1 as MNHEY and CDR2 as SVGAGI. The CDR3 region is CASRGGGNWYEQYF. The DNA for the CDR3 is TGTGCCAGCCGGGGAGGGGGAAATTGGTACGAGCAGTACTTC.

The genes are TRBV5-6 and TRBJ1-5, with D maybe TRBD1 (6 bases). Germline-derived CDR1 and CDR2 are SGHDT and YYEEEE. The CDR3 is 15 amino acids. Between the trimmed V and J ends, which lost 4 bases and 11 bases, there was a span of 22 bases. CDR3 amino acids: CASSPRGAGSRAQHF. CDR3 DNA: TGTGCCAGCAGCCCCCGGGGGGCAGGGTCTAGGGCCCAGCATTTT.

This clone has just a few counts. This chain uses TRBV5-3 with TRBJ2-1; TRBD2 agrees at 8 bases. TRBV5-3 is an open reading frame whose function is uncertain. With 4 bases clipped from V and 4 bases from J, the junction kept 7 bases outside the gene matches. The CDR3 spans 15 residues. For the CDR3, the DNA is TGTGCCAGAAGCCGGGGGGGAGGTTCTTACAATGAGCAGTTCTTC. Translating it yields CARSRGGGSYNEQFF.

V gene TRBV4-3 combines with J gene TRBJ1-5, with TRBD1 as a possible D gene (6 bases). V lost 8 bases and J lost 9, with 14 bases in between. The CDR3 spans 12 residues. Germline assignment: CDR1 LGHNA and CDR2 YSLEER. CDR3: CASGFTRGPQHF. In nucleotides, the CDR3 is TGCGCCAGCGGTTTTACCAGGGGGCCCCAGCATTTT.

This clone showed up just a few times. V is TRBV5-8 and J is TRBJ1-5; no definite D call. This CDR3 spans 14 amino acids. V was shortened by 0 bases and J by 4 bases, with 8 bases between the two germline ends. In germline, CDR1 is SGHTS, CDR2 YDEGEE. CDR3 sequence: CASSLGQENQPQHF. The CDR3 DNA is TGTGCCAGCAGCTTGGGTCAGGAAAATCAGCCCCAGCATTTT.

This clone has a handful of counts. The chain recombines TRBV11-3 with TRBJ1-5, with TRBD1 as a possible D gene (6 bases). Per the germline V gene, CDR1 is SGHNT and CDR2 is YENEEA. V lost 0 bases to trimming and J lost 6 bases, with 9 bases between them. This CDR3 is built from 14 residues. In DNA form, the CDR3 reads TGTGCCAGCAGCTTAGAACAGGGACCTCAGCCCCAGCATTTT. It specifies CASSLEQGPQPQHF.

The CDR3 bases are TGTGCCAGCAGTGATTGGGGGATCCGGGGGAGAGCCGGGGAGCTGTTTTTT. The encoded protein is CASSDWGIRGRAGELFF. The chain has TRBV6-1 and TRBJ2-2; TRBD2 might be the D (6 bases). The CDR3 covers 17 residues. V was cut by 3 bases and J by 6 bases, with 20 bases left in between. CDR1 and CDR2 (germline): MNHNS, SASEGT.

This clone was detected only a few times. V gene TRBV9 combines with J gene TRBJ1-5; D may be TRBD1 (6 bases). The CDR3 is made up of 15 amino acids. V lost 0 bases to trimming and J lost 3 bases, with 10 bases between them. The V gene's germline CDR1 is SGDLS and CDR2 YYNGEE. The CDR3 loop reads CASSVEGHHNQPQHF. In DNA, the CDR3 is TGTGCCAGCAGCGTAGAGGGACATCACAATCAGCCCCAGCATTTT.

This clone was picked up a small number of times. The chain combines TRBV28 with TRBJ1-5; TRBD1 agrees at 9 bases. V was clipped by 6 bases and J by 4 bases; unmatched bases: 10. The germline CDR1 and CDR2 sequences are MDHEN and SYDVKM. CDR3 size: 16 residues. The CDR3: CASSPHLGQGNQPQHF. CDR3 nucleotides: TGTGCCAGCAGCCCCCACCTAGGACAGGGGAATCAGCCCCAGCATTTT.